Listed below are T cell receptor beta chains from one sample, sequenced in a study of blood T cell repertoires in COVID-19. Some clones are missing from TCRdb's copy, which holds only in-frame ones; the method was immunoSEQ multiplex PCR. The sample has approximately 180,000 clones; approximately 85% are singletons. The sequencing sample was made of PBMCs or T cells enriched from blood (not recorded which). Receptors originate from a man between 40 and 49 years old who had recovered from COVID-19. CDR3s include the opening cysteine and the closing phenylalanine or tryptophan. Each record gives: V gene, D gene, clone size, J gene, CDR3 DNA, CDR3 protein. A D gene is named only where the DNA matches it firmly. Clone size is given for some rows only: seen once, a few or many times, or a class if the clone is expanded.

V gene: TRBV19
D gene: TRBD2
clone size: few
J gene: TRBJ2-3
CDR3 DNA: TGTGCCAGTAGTAGCGGGAGAAACCGTCCCACAGATACGCAGTATTTT
CDR3 protein: CASSSGRNRPTDTQYF

V gene: TRBV19
D gene: NA
clone size: NA
J gene: TRBJ1-2
CDR3 DNA: TGTGCCAGTAGTATAGATCCTTTTTATGGCTACACCTTC
CDR3 protein: CASSIDPFYGYTF

V gene: TRBV28
D gene: NA
clone size: NA
J gene: TRBJ2-5
CDR3 DNA: TGTGCCAGCAACCCGTCAGACAGGGAGACCCAGTACTTC
CDR3 protein: CASNPSDRETQYF

V gene: TRBV5-1
D gene: NA
clone size: NA
J gene: TRBJ1-1
CDR3 DNA: TGCGCCAGCAGCTTGGATTTGGGGGCAGGTACTGAAGCTTTCTTT
CDR3 protein: CASSLDLGAGTEAFF

V gene: TRBV18
D gene: NA
clone size: NA
J gene: TRBJ2-3
CDR3 DNA: TGTGCCAGCTCACGCAACGCTCGAGAAGGAGGAGGTACGCAGTATTTT
CDR3 protein: CASSRNAREGGGTQYF

V gene: TRBV18
D gene: NA
clone size: NA
J gene: TRBJ2-5
CDR3 DNA: TGTGCCAGCTCACCACGCAGACAAGAGACCCAGTACTTC
CDR3 protein: CASSPRRQETQYF

V gene: TRBV19
D gene: NA
clone size: NA
J gene: TRBJ1-4
CDR3 DNA: TGTGCCAGTAGTATGGTCGGGATAGGAGAAAAACTGTTTTTT
CDR3 protein: CASSMVGIGEKLFF

V gene: TRBV6-1
D gene: NA
clone size: NA
J gene: TRBJ1-1
CDR3 DNA: TGTGCCAGCAGTGAAGCTTTGGGGAGAAGAATGAACACTGAAGCTTTCTTT
CDR3 protein: CASSEALGRRMNTEAFF

V gene: TRBV5-1
D gene: NA
clone size: NA
J gene: TRBJ2-1
CDR3 DNA: TGCGCCAGCAGCTTGCGGCTAGTCGCCTACAATGAGCAGTTCTTC
CDR3 protein: CASSLRLVAYNEQFF

V gene: TRBV2
D gene: TRBD1
clone size: NA
J gene: TRBJ1-4
CDR3 DNA: TGTGCCAGCAGTTACCCGGGACAGGGACCGTTGACTAATGAAAAACTGTTTTTT
CDR3 protein: CASSYPGQGPLTNEKLFF

V gene: TRBV30
D gene: TRBD1
clone size: NA
J gene: TRBJ1-5
CDR3 DNA: TGTGCCTGGAGCCGGGACAGCGCGCGCAATCAGCCCCAGCATTTT
CDR3 protein: CAWSRDSARNQPQHF

V gene: TRBV5-6
D gene: TRBD1
clone size: once
J gene: TRBJ2-7
CDR3 DNA: TGTGCCAGCAGCCCGGGGACAGGAGCCTACGAGCAGTACTTC
CDR3 protein: CASSPGTGAYEQYF

V gene: TRBV15
D gene: TRBD2
clone size: NA
J gene: TRBJ2-3
CDR3 DNA: TGTGCCACCAGCAGAGAATCGGGAGGTGGCACAGATACGCAGTATTTT
CDR3 protein: CATSRESGGGTDTQYF

V gene: TRBV7-8
D gene: TRBD1
clone size: NA
J gene: TRBJ1-3
CDR3 DNA: TGTGCCAGCAGCTTCAGCCCGACAGGGGCAAGGGGAAACACCATATATTTT
CDR3 protein: CASSFSPTGARGNTIYF

V gene: TRBV19
D gene: NA
clone size: once
J gene: TRBJ2-1
CDR3 DNA: TGTGCCAGTAGTATGATAGATGAGCAGTTCTTC
CDR3 protein: CASSMIDEQFF

V gene: TRBV18
D gene: NA
clone size: NA
J gene: TRBJ1-5
CDR3 DNA: TGTGCCAGCTCACGAGGCGGGGGTTCGGGTACGGATCAGCCCCAGCATTTT
CDR3 protein: CASSRGGGSGTDQPQHF

V gene: TRBV5-1
D gene: NA
clone size: NA
J gene: TRBJ2-7
CDR3 DNA: TGCGCCAGCAGCTTGGACAGGGCTTACGAGCAGTACTTC
CDR3 protein: CASSLDRAYEQYF

V gene: TRBV29-1
D gene: NA
clone size: NA
J gene: TRBJ2-6
CDR3 DNA: TGCAGCGTAAGATTACCAGGGGCTGGGGCCAACGTCCTGACTTTC
CDR3 protein: CSVRLPGAGANVLTF

V gene: TRBV5-5
D gene: NA
clone size: NA
J gene: TRBJ1-5
CDR3 DNA: TGTGCCAGCAGCTTGGAGGGAGGTTGGGGCAATCAGCCCCAGCATTTT
CDR3 protein: CASSLEGGWGNQPQHF

V gene: TRBV13
D gene: TRBD1
clone size: NA
J gene: TRBJ2-1
CDR3 DNA: TGTGCCAGCAGCCTCCCCGGGACAGGGGGGAATGAGCAGTTCTTC
CDR3 protein: CASSLPGTGGNEQFF

V gene: TRBV11-3
D gene: TRBD2
clone size: once
J gene: TRBJ2-5
CDR3 DNA: TGTGCCAGCAGCCTGGGGGGGCTAGCGGGAGTAGAGACCCAGTACTTC
CDR3 protein: CASSLGGLAGVETQYF

V gene: TRBV24-1
D gene: TRBD1
clone size: NA
J gene: TRBJ2-1
CDR3 DNA: TGTGCCACCAGTGATTTCGCTCCAGGGGGCTACAATGAGCAGTTCTTC
CDR3 protein: CATSDFAPGGYNEQFF

V gene: TRBV28
D gene: NA
clone size: NA
J gene: TRBJ1-5
CDR3 DNA: TGTGCCAGCAGCCTCCGAAGGGGGATGAGCAATCAGCCCCAGCATTTT
CDR3 protein: CASSLRRGMSNQPQHF

V gene: TRBV23-1
D gene: TRBD1
clone size: NA
J gene: TRBJ2-6
CDR3 DNA: TGCGCCAGCAGTCAATCGACAGGGATCGCGACCAACGTCCTGACTTTC
CDR3 protein: CASSQSTGIATNVLTF

V gene: TRBV3-1/TRBV3-2
D gene: NA
clone size: once
J gene: TRBJ1-1
CDR3 DNA: TGTGCCAGCAGCCCCGGTGCGAACACTGAAGCTTTCTTT
CDR3 protein: CASSPGANTEAFF

V gene: TRBV29-1
D gene: NA
clone size: NA
J gene: TRBJ1-2
CDR3 DNA: TGCAGCGTTGAGTGGGAGACCGGCTATGGCTACACCTTC
CDR3 protein: CSVEWETGYGYTF

V gene: TRBV6-5
D gene: NA
clone size: few
J gene: TRBJ1-1
CDR3 DNA: TGTGCCAGCAGTTCGAATACAGGGCGGGACACTGAAGCTTTCTTT
CDR3 protein: CASSSNTGRDTEAFF

V gene: TRBV11-2
D gene: NA
clone size: NA
J gene: TRBJ2-7
CDR3 DNA: TGTGCCAGCAGCTTAGTGGTGGGGGCCGCAACGCAGTACTTC
CDR3 protein: CASSLVVGAATQYF

V gene: TRBV19
D gene: NA
clone size: NA
J gene: TRBJ2-2
CDR3 DNA: TGTGCCAGTAGCCAAATCACCGGGGAGCTGTTTTTT
CDR3 protein: CASSQITGELFF

V gene: TRBV29-1
D gene: NA
clone size: NA
J gene: TRBJ1-1
CDR3 DNA: TGCAGCGTTGTTGGACAGTTGAACACTGAAGCTTTCTTT
CDR3 protein: CSVVGQLNTEAFF

V gene: TRBV5-1
D gene: TRBD1
clone size: NA
J gene: TRBJ2-1
CDR3 DNA: TGCGCCAGCAGCTCTGGGGACAGGGTGTACAATGAGCAGTTCTTC
CDR3 protein: CASSSGDRVYNEQFF

V gene: TRBV5-6
D gene: NA
clone size: NA
J gene: TRBJ1-2
CDR3 DNA: TGTGCCAGCAGCTCGCCCTCATCGGACAGCTATGGCTACACCTTC
CDR3 protein: CASSSPSSDSYGYTF

V gene: TRBV11-2
D gene: NA
clone size: NA
J gene: TRBJ2-2
CDR3 DNA: TGTGCCAGCAGCTCCCAGGGTGGGGGCGCCGGGGAGCTGTTTTTT
CDR3 protein: CASSSQGGGAGELFF

V gene: TRBV13
D gene: NA
clone size: once
J gene: TRBJ1-2
CDR3 DNA: TGTGCCAGCTCTGGGGGGATCTTTTATGGCTACACCTTC
CDR3 protein: CASSGGIFYGYTF

V gene: TRBV5-1
D gene: NA
clone size: NA
J gene: TRBJ1-3
CDR3 DNA: TGCGCCAGCAGCTCGGAGGGAACCATATATTTT
CDR3 protein: CASSSEGTIYF

V gene: TRBV5-1
D gene: NA
clone size: NA
J gene: TRBJ2-3
CDR3 DNA: TGCGCCAGCAGAAGTAATATAGCGGATTCTCAGTATTTT
CDR3 protein: CASRSNIADSQYF

V gene: TRBV7-8
D gene: NA
clone size: NA
J gene: TRBJ2-7
CDR3 DNA: TGTGCCAGCAGCTTTCCACAATACGAGCAGTACTTC
CDR3 protein: CASSFPQYEQYF

V gene: TRBV27
D gene: TRBD1
clone size: once
J gene: TRBJ1-1
CDR3 DNA: TGTGCCAGCAGTTTGGAGGGGGCGAACACTGAAGCTTTCTTT
CDR3 protein: CASSLEGANTEAFF

V gene: TRBV28
D gene: NA
clone size: NA
J gene: TRBJ2-1
CDR3 DNA: TGTGCCAGCAGCCCAAGACTAGGGCCCTACAATGAGCAGTTCTTC
CDR3 protein: CASSPRLGPYNEQFF

V gene: TRBV11-3
D gene: TRBD1
clone size: NA
J gene: TRBJ1-2
CDR3 DNA: TGTGCCAGCCAGGGGGTGGATGGCTACACCTTC
CDR3 protein: CASQGVDGYTF

V gene: TRBV27
D gene: NA
clone size: NA
J gene: TRBJ1-1
CDR3 DNA: TGTGCCAGCATGACACTCCGCAACATGAACACTGAAGCTTTCTTT
CDR3 protein: CASMTLRNMNTEAFF

V gene: TRBV9
D gene: NA
clone size: NA
J gene: TRBJ1-5
CDR3 DNA: TGTGCCAGCAGCGACGGTTGGGGCGATCAGCCCCAGCATTTT
CDR3 protein: CASSDGWGDQPQHF

V gene: TRBV27
D gene: TRBD1
clone size: NA
J gene: TRBJ2-1
CDR3 DNA: TGTGCCAGCAGACGGGACAGTTACAATGAGCAGTTCTTC
CDR3 protein: CASRRDSYNEQFF

V gene: TRBV25-1
D gene: TRBD1
clone size: few
J gene: TRBJ1-6
CDR3 DNA: TGTGCCAGCAGTCAATACTCGACAGGGGGCAATTCACCCCTCCACTTT
CDR3 protein: CASSQYSTGGNSPLHF

V gene: TRBV7-9
D gene: NA
clone size: NA
J gene: TRBJ1-2
CDR3 DNA: TGTGCCAGCAGCCCCTACGGTACTTCGATTGATGGCTACACCTTC
CDR3 protein: CASSPYGTSIDGYTF

V gene: TRBV27
D gene: TRBD2
clone size: NA
J gene: TRBJ2-7
CDR3 DNA: TGTGCCAGCAGTTTAATAGCTCGGCGGGGGTATTTCCACGAGCAGTACTTC
CDR3 protein: CASSLIARRGYFHEQYF

V gene: TRBV5-6
D gene: NA
clone size: NA
J gene: TRBJ2-5
CDR3 DNA: TGTGCCAGCGTTAATTGGGGCTTGCGAGAGACCCAGTACTTC
CDR3 protein: CASVNWGLRETQYF

V gene: TRBV11-2
D gene: NA
clone size: NA
J gene: TRBJ1-2
CDR3 DNA: TGTGCCAGCAGCTCCAGCGGGACATCTAACTATGGCTACACCTTC
CDR3 protein: CASSSSGTSNYGYTF

V gene: TRBV6-5
D gene: NA
clone size: NA
J gene: TRBJ2-5
CDR3 DNA: TGTGCCAGCGGCCAAGTCCCGACCCAGTACTTC
CDR3 protein: CASGQVPTQYF

V gene: TRBV10-3
D gene: TRBD1
clone size: NA
J gene: TRBJ1-2
CDR3 DNA: TGTGCCATCACCGCGGACAGGGGGCAGTATAACTATGGCTACACCTTC
CDR3 protein: CAITADRGQYNYGYTF

V gene: TRBV29-1
D gene: NA
clone size: NA
J gene: TRBJ1-1
CDR3 DNA: TGCAGCGCCCCAACGGGTAACACTGAAGCTTTCTTT
CDR3 protein: CSAPTGNTEAFF

V gene: TRBV9
D gene: NA
clone size: NA
J gene: TRBJ2-1
CDR3 DNA: TGTGCCAGCAGCCCCCCGACAGGAAGCTCCTACAATGAGCAGTTCTTC
CDR3 protein: CASSPPTGSSYNEQFF

V gene: TRBV30
D gene: NA
clone size: NA
J gene: TRBJ1-1
CDR3 DNA: TGTGCCTGGAGTGTAGGACAGTTGAACACTGAAGCTTTCTTT
CDR3 protein: CAWSVGQLNTEAFF

V gene: TRBV28
D gene: NA
clone size: NA
J gene: TRBJ2-7
CDR3 DNA: TGTGCCAGCAGTACCGACGCGGACTATTACGAGCAGTACTTC
CDR3 protein: CASSTDADYYEQYF

V gene: TRBV30
D gene: NA
clone size: NA
J gene: TRBJ2-3
CDR3 DNA: TGTGCCTGGAGTAGAGAAGGGGGCACAGATACGCAGTATTTT
CDR3 protein: CAWSREGGTDTQYF

V gene: TRBV27
D gene: TRBD2
clone size: NA
J gene: TRBJ2-2
CDR3 DNA: TGTGCCAGCAGTGTCGCGGGAGTGATTGGGGGGGAGCTGTTTTTT
CDR3 protein: CASSVAGVIGGELFF

V gene: TRBV5-1
D gene: NA
clone size: NA
J gene: TRBJ2-2
CDR3 DNA: TGCGCCAGCAGCATTGGGACACCCGGGGAGCTGTTTTTT
CDR3 protein: CASSIGTPGELFF

V gene: TRBV29-1
D gene: TRBD2
clone size: NA
J gene: TRBJ2-3
CDR3 DNA: TGCAGCGTTGCCCAGCGGGAGGACACAGATACGCAGTATTTT
CDR3 protein: CSVAQREDTDTQYF

V gene: TRBV5-1
D gene: TRBD1
clone size: once
J gene: TRBJ1-4
CDR3 DNA: TGCGCCAGCAGCTTTGGACAGGGTCGAGAAAAACTGTTTTTT
CDR3 protein: CASSFGQGREKLFF

V gene: TRBV30
D gene: NA
clone size: NA
J gene: TRBJ1-5
CDR3 DNA: TGTGCCTGGAATGAGCCACGGGGGCCCCAGCATTTT
CDR3 protein: CAWNEPRGPQHF